The 13 T cell receptor beta chains reported below all come from one sample, sequenced in a study of cytomegalovirus exposure and HLA in healthy donors. Generated by immunoSEQ multiplex PCR, the TCRdb table keeps only in-frame clones and is missing some. The top ten hold around 5.5% of the sample, which has around 52,000 clones, about 92% seen once. Sequencing was performed on PBMCs. These receptors were obtained from a woman under 30 in good health and CMV-seronegative.

The chain couples TRBV7-3 to TRBJ2-3; 8 positions match TRBD2. Germline lookup yields CDR1 SGHTA and CDR2 FQGTGA. Germline trimming cut 4 bases from V and 4 bases from J; bases unmatched to any gene: 7. The CDR3 consists of 15 residues. The CDR3 DNA follows: TGTGCCAGCAGCTGGCGTAGCGGGGAGGCAGATACGCAGTATTTT. The encoded protein is CASSWRSGEADTQYF.

This clone has a single count. The DNA for the CDR3 is TGTGCCAGCAGCTACCTAGCGGGGGGGAAAGAGACCCAGTACTTC. Translating gives CASSYLAGGKETQYF. The chain uses TRBV5-6 and TRBJ2-5, with 12 bases lining up with TRBD2. The V gene end was trimmed by 3 bases and the J gene end by 3 bases; junction bases not matched to a gene: 3. CDR1 and CDR2 from the germline V gene are SGHDT and YYEEEE. The CDR3 is 15 amino acids.

CDR3 region: CASSQDRGPIDNEQFF. CDR3 in DNA: TGCGCCAGCAGCCAAGATCGCGGGCCAATCGACAATGAGCAGTTCTTC. The chain couples TRBV4-1 to TRBJ2-1; D is perhaps TRBD2 (5 bases). The CDR3 consists of 16 residues. The V gene's germline CDR1 is MGHRA and CDR2 YSYEKL. V lost 0 bases and J 5 bases, leaving 14 bases between the germline ends.

The chain recombines TRBV7-2 with TRBJ2-3; possible D gene TRBD1, 6 bases. The V gene lost 4 bases and the J gene lost 0 bases, with 11 bases spanning the gap. Germline assignment: CDR1 SGHTA and CDR2 FQGNSA. The CDR3 loop spans 15 amino acids. CDR3 sequence (DNA): TGTGCCAGCAGCTATCAAGGACAGAGCACAGATACGCAGTATTTT. Translating gives CASSYQGQSTDTQYF.

The rearrangement uses TRBV9 and TRBJ1-1, with D possibly being TRBD1 (6 bases). With 4 bases removed from V and 4 bases from J, the gap between germline ends came to 17 bases. In germline, CDR1 is SGDLS, CDR2 YYNGEE. The CDR3 consists of 15 residues. The CDR3 here is CASSPPGRGGTEAFF. The CDR3 nucleotides are TGTGCCAGCAGCCCGCCTGGGAGAGGGGGCACTGAAGCTTTCTTT. The full variable domain, with the rest looked up from reference TRBV9 and TRBJ1-1, is DSGVTQTPKHLITATGQRVTLRCSPRSGDLSVYWYQQSLDQGLQFLIQYYNGEERAKGNILERFSAQQFPDLHSELNLSSLELGDSALYFCASSPPGRGGTEAFFGQGTRLTVV.

The rearrangement uses TRBV5-1 and TRBJ2-2; D uncertain. V lost 2 bases to trimming and J lost 3 bases, with 11 bases between them. Germline V gives CDR1 SGHRS, CDR2 YFSETQ. The CDR3 has 15 residues. The CDR3 sequence is CASSLGGSDTGELFF. CDR3 nucleotide sequence: TGCGCCAGCAGCTTAGGCGGCTCGGACACCGGGGAGCTGTTTTTT.

The chain has TRBV7-9 and TRBJ1-6; D unclear. Germline V gene data show CDR1 as SEHNR and CDR2 as FQNEAQ (reference sequence). V was trimmed by 3 bases and J by 9 bases, leaving 18 bases between them. The CDR3 runs 16 residues. The CDR3 reads CASSFAASLGSSPLHF. The CDR3 DNA is TGTGCCAGCAGCTTCGCAGCGTCCTTAGGTAGTTCACCCCTCCACTTT.

The chain recombines TRBV7-2 with TRBJ1-5; D ambiguous. V was shortened by 3 bases and J by 4 bases, with 13 bases between the two germline ends. The V gene's germline CDR1 is SGHTA and CDR2 FQGNSA. This CDR3 region has 15 residues. The CDR3 nucleotides read TGTGCCAGCAGCTTGGCCCCAGGTAGTAATCAGCCCCAGCATTTT. This codes for CASSLAPGSNQPQHF.

The V call is TRBV6-1, the J call TRBJ2-3; D is uncertain. Germline V gene sequence: CDR1 MNHNS, CDR2 SASEGT. The CDR3 length is 14 residues. V dropped 7 bases and J dropped 0 bases, with 11 bases sitting between them. CDR3 coding DNA: TGTGCCAGCAAAGTACTACATAGCACAGATACGCAGTATTTT. Translating gives CASKVLHSTDTQYF.

V gene TRBV19 combines with J gene TRBJ1-3, with D maybe TRBD1 (5 bases). CDR1 and CDR2 (germline): LNHDA, SQIVND (reference sequence). The CDR3 has 17 amino acids. Between the trimmed V and J ends, which lost 7 bases and 2 bases, there was a span of 21 bases. CDR3 bases: TGTGCCAGTAATAAATTCGGCCAGGGCCCTGCTGGAAACACCATATATTTT. Its translation is CASNKFGQGPAGNTIYF. Together with reference TRBV19 and TRBJ1-3, the CDR3 gives the full variable domain: DGGITQSPKYLFRKEGQNVTLSCEQNLNHDAMYWYRQDPGQGLRLIYYSQIVNDFQKGDIAEGYSVSREKKESFPLTVTSAQKNPTAFYLCASNKFGQGPAGNTIYFGEGSWLTVV.

This sequence joins TRBV9 and TRBJ2-5, with TRBD1 matching 7 bases. The CDR3 is made up of 14 amino acids. Germline CDR1 is SGDLS and CDR2 is YYNGEE. The V and J ends lost 3 bases and 2 bases, in that order; junction bases with no gene match: 4. CDR3 residues: CASSAGTVQETQYF. The CDR3 DNA reads TGTGCCAGCAGCGCAGGGACAGTACAAGAGACCCAGTACTTC.

The chain carries TRBV5-1 and TRBJ2-1, with TRBD2 matching 10 bases. J lost 7 bases, V lost 2 bases, and 9 bases had no gene match. Germline lookup yields CDR1 SGHRS and CDR2 YFSETQ. The length of the CDR3 is 16 residues. CDR3 residues: CASSLSLAGGGNEQFF. CDR3 nucleotide sequence: TGCGCCAGCAGCTTATCCTTAGCGGGAGGTGGGAATGAGCAGTTCTTC.

The J gene is TRBJ1-1, the V gene TRBV10-2; TRBD1 matches at 9 bases. This CDR3 contains 13 residues. In germline, CDR1 is WSHSY, CDR2 SAAADI. V lost 6 bases to trimming and J lost 5 bases; unmatched junction nucleotides: 4. The CDR3, as DNA: TGCGCCAGCAGGGACAGGGGATGGACTGAAGCTTTCTTT. It codes for CASRDRGWTEAFF.